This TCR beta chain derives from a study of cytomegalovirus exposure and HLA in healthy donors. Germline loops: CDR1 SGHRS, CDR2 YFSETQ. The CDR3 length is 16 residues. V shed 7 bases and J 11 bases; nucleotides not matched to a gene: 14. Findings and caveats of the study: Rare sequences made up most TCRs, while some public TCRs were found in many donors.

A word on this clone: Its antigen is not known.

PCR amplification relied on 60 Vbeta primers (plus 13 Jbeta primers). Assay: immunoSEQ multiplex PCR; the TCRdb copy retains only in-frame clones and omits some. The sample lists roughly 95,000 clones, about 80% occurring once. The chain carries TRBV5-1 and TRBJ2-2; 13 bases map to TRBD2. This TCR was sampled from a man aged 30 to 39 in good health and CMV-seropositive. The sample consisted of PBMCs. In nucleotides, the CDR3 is TGCGCCAGCTCACCCCTTGGGACTAGCGGGATAGGAGAGCTGTTTTTT. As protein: CASSPLGTSGIGELFF.